The clone carrying this T cell receptor (beta chain) showed up just a few times. Germline V lookup: CDR1 SGDLS, CDR2 YYNGEE. V was cut by 3 bases and J by 8 bases, with 14 bases left in between. This CDR3 comprises 13 residues. The sample originates from a study of blood T cells in healthy people across ages. The use of a sample-barcoded 5' primer and a J-beta primer mix characterized a second PCR of roughly 6 to 12 cycles. TCRdb ran MiXCR on the 5' RACE reads and lists one entry per CDR3 protein. The sample shows approximately 760,000 distinct CDR3 sequences, approximately 25% of them seen only once. The same specimen was also included in a second study, on T cells of mothers and their children. This second study says: Donors comprised a few healthy Caucasian mothers plus their six children.

This clonotype was obtained from a boy aged 5-17 years in good health. The V gene is TRBV9, the J gene TRBJ1-1, with D unclear. The source material was blood. This CDR3 is CASSAALRAEAFF. The CDR3, as DNA: TGTGCCAGCAGCGCAGCCCTCCGGGCCGAAGCTTTCTTT.